These 5 T cell receptor beta chains originate from one sample sequenced in a study of OX40 agonist ivuxolimab in advanced cancers. Assay: immunoSEQ multiplex PCR; the TCRdb copy retains only in-frame clones and omits some. The sample carries some 150,000 clones, 85% to 95% recorded once. Here the sequenced sample was CD4+ or CD8+ T cells sorted from blood, taken in a trial of the OX40 agonist ivuxolimab. Receptors were obtained from an adult with an advanced solid tumor such as melanoma, head and neck, liver or kidney cancer.

The chain employs TRBV2 and TRBJ1-1; D unclear. The CDR3 spans 14 residues. Trimming shortened V by 3 bases and J by 0 bases, and 8 bases separated the two germline ends. Germline V lookup: CDR1 SNHLY, CDR2 FYNNEI. CDR3 nucleotide sequence: TGTGCCAGCAGTGAGCACGGATTGAACACTGAAGCTTTCTTT. Translated: CASSEHGLNTEAFF.

This clone was counted between two and nine times. The V gene is TRBV18, the J gene TRBJ1-2, with no clear D. Germline V gives CDR1 KGHSH, CDR2 LQKENI. V shed 3 bases and J shed 11 bases, with 13 bases lying between them. CDR3 length: 12 residues. CDR3 sequence (DNA): TGTGCCAGCTCACCTCAGAGGGATGAATACACCTTC. This sequence encodes CASSPQRDEYTF.

V gene TRBV7-3 combines with J gene TRBJ2-1; 8 nucleotides match TRBD1. From germline, CDR1 is SGHTA and CDR2 FQGTGA. After removal of 5 bases from V and 4 bases from J, the junction contained 7 bases not matched to a gene. The CDR3 covers 15 residues. CDR3 nucleotide sequence: TGTGCCAGCAGCCAGGACAGGGAGAGGTACAATGAGCAGTTCTTC. It specifies CASSQDRERYNEQFF.

The chain is built from TRBV19 and TRBJ2-2, with a tentative D call TRBD1 (6 bases). Trimming shortened V by 10 bases and J by 0 bases, and 21 bases separated the two germline ends. The CDR3 runs to 17 residues. Germline CDR1 reads LNHDA; CDR2 reads SQIVND (reference sequence). CDR3 sequence reads: CATPTHPGTTNTGELFF. The DNA for the CDR3 is TGTGCCACTCCAACCCACCCCGGGACAACGAACACCGGGGAGCTGTTTTTT.

The genes are TRBV7-2 and TRBJ1-1, with D perhaps TRBD1 (6 bases). The germline V gene encodes CDR1 SGHTA and CDR2 FQGNSA. V was trimmed by 4 bases and J by 8 bases, leaving 14 bases between them. This CDR3 comprises 13 residues. The DNA for the CDR3 is TGTGCCAGCAGCTCCGAGCTGGACAGAGAAGCTTTCTTT. It translates to CASSSELDREAFF.